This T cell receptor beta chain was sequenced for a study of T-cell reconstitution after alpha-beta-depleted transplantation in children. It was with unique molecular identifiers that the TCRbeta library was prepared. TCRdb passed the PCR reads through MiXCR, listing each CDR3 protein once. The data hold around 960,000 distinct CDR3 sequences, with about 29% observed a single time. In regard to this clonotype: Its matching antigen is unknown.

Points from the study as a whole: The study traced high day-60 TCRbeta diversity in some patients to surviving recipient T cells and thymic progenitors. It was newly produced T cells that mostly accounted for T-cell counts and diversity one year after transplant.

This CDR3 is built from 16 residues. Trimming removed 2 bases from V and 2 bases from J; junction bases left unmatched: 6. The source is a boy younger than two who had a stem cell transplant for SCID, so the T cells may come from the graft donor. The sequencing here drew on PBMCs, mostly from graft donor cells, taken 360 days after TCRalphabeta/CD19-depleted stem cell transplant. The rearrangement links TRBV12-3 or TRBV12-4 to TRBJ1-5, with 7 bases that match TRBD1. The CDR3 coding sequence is TGTGCCAGCAGTTTAATCAGGGGGGAAGGCAATCAGCCCCAGCATTTT. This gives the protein CASSLIRGEGNQPQHF.